The 17 T cell receptor beta chains presented below share a single source sample, sequenced in a study of T cells after yellow fever vaccination. TCRdb re-analysed the 5' RACE reads in MiXCR, keeping a single row per CDR3 protein. The table shows some 400,000 distinct CDR3 sequences, with over 5% occurring only once. The specimen was PBMCs, collected 5 days after the yellow fever booster vaccination. These receptors originate from a young man who received the YFV17D yellow fever vaccine.

This clonotype occurred many times. CDR3 amino acids: CASSVTGLSSYNEQFF. DNA of the CDR3: TGTGCCAGCAGCGTAACTGGACTAAGCTCCTACAATGAGCAGTTCTTC. The rearrangement joins TRBV9 to TRBJ2-1; TRBD2 is a possible D gene (6 bases). V was trimmed by 1 base and J by 0 bases, leaving 11 bases between them. The CDR3 loop spans 16 amino acids. Germline values: CDR1 SGDLS, CDR2 YYNGEE.

The chain joins TRBV20-1 to TRBJ1-4; tentative D call: TRBD1 (5 bases). This CDR3 comprises 14 residues. CDR1 is DFQATT and CDR2 is SNEGSKA in the germline V gene (reference sequence). The CDR3 nucleotides are TGCAGCGCCCGCCGGGGGTTGGGTAATGAAAAACTGTTTTTT. Protein product: CSARRGLGNEKLFF.

Many counts were recorded for this clonotype. The chain links TRBV12-5 to TRBJ2-3; 9 nucleotides align to TRBD2. The CDR3 has 20 amino acids. From germline, CDR1 is LGHNT and CDR2 FRNRAP. V gave up 3 bases and J gave up 1 base; unmatched junction bases: 17. The CDR3 region has the DNA TGTGCTAGTGGTTTTTCATCCCGGGGGACTAGCCCCACTGGCACAGATACGCAGTATTTT. This codes for CASGFSSRGTSPTGTDTQYF.

This clonotype was seen many times. This chain joins TRBV7-9 and TRBJ2-3, with no clear D. The germline V and J ends were trimmed by 5 bases and 7 bases, with 4 bases remaining between them. The CDR3 length is 10 residues. The V gene's germline CDR1 is SEHNR and CDR2 FQNEAQ (reference sequence). CDR3 region: CASSGNTQYF. The CDR3 DNA sequence: TGTGCCAGCAGCGGAAATACGCAGTATTTT.

The sample holds a few counts of this clonotype. V usage is TRBV20-1 and J usage is TRBJ2-7; 14 bases are a match to TRBD2. With V trimmed by 4 bases and J by 6 bases, 2 bases remained unmatched. Germline V gene lookup returns CDR1 DFQATT and CDR2 SNEGSKA (reference sequence). This CDR3 is built from 13 residues. The CDR3 is CSAIGLAGGEQYF. The DNA for the CDR3 is TGCAGTGCTATTGGACTAGCGGGAGGCGAGCAGTACTTC.

This clonotype was observed a few times. The chain links TRBV9 to TRBJ2-7; D is possibly TRBD1 or TRBD2 (5 bases each). The CDR3 totals 15 residues. With 0 bases removed from V and 3 bases from J, the gap between germline ends came to 13 bases. Germline V gene lookup returns CDR1 SGDLS and CDR2 YYNGEE. The CDR3 region is CASSVGGDRVYEQYF. The CDR3 nucleotides are TGTGCCAGCAGCGTAGGTGGGGACCGAGTCTACGAGCAGTACTTC.

This chain joins TRBV7-9 and TRBJ1-6; D remains ambiguous. With 7 bases removed from V and 3 bases from J, the gap between germline ends came to 13 bases. Germline CDR1 and CDR2: SEHNR and FQNEAQ (reference sequence). The CDR3 spans 15 residues. As DNA, the CDR3 is TGTGCCAGCACCCCAACCGGGCACTATAATTCACCCCTCCACTTT. This encodes CASTPTGHYNSPLHF.

This clonotype came up many times. The V call is TRBV21-1, the J call TRBJ1-1; the table's D call, TRBD1, has no DNA check behind it. TRBV21-1 is designated a pseudogene. This CDR3 contains 19 residues. CDR3 amino acids: CASSKALKDRGHMNTEAFF. In DNA form, the CDR3 reads TGTGCCAGCAGCAAAGCGCTAAAGGACAGGGGGCATATGAACACTGAAGCTTTCTTT.

The V and J genes are TRBV6-5 and TRBJ1-2; weak D call: TRBD1 (5 bases). Trimming took 0 bases from V and 2 from J, leaving 7 bases between them. CDR1 and CDR2 from the germline V gene are MNHEY and SVGAGI. This CDR3 is built from 14 residues. CDR3: CASSYSRGNYGYTF. The CDR3 DNA follows: TGTGCCAGCAGTTACTCGCGGGGGAACTATGGCTACACCTTC.

This clonotype was found many times. The chain joins TRBV4-2 to TRBJ2-1; D may be TRBD2 (6 bases). Trimming removed 2 bases from V and 1 base from J, with 12 bases in between. Germline CDR1 LGHNA, CDR2 YNFKEQ. The CDR3 contains 16 residues. The CDR3 loop is CASSQSGGTSYNEQFF. The DNA for the CDR3 is TGTGCCAGCAGCCAATCGGGTGGGACTTCCTACAATGAGCAGTTCTTC.

This clonotype was recorded a few times. The chain couples TRBV24-1 to TRBJ1-3, with D unresolved. This CDR3 spans 14 amino acids. The germline V and J ends were trimmed by 4 bases and 0 bases, with 6 bases remaining between them. Germline CDR1 and CDR2: KGHDR and SFDVKD. The CDR3 bases are TGTGCCACCAGTGACCGTAACTCTGGAAACACCATATATTTT. This encodes CATSDRNSGNTIYF.

In this sample, this clonotype turned up many times. V gene TRBV15 combines with J gene TRBJ2-2; 7 bases match TRBD1. V was pared by 0 bases and J by 7 bases, with 5 bases of the junction left unmatched. The CDR3 totals 15 residues. The germline V gene encodes CDR1 LNHNV and CDR2 YYDKDF (reference sequence). CDR3 in DNA: TGTGCCACCAGCAGAGAGCGGTACAGGGGCGGGGAGCTGTTTTTT. This gives the protein CATSRERYRGGELFF.

This clonotype was detected ten times or more. The J gene is TRBJ2-7, the V gene TRBV7-8, with 9 bases fitting TRBD1. V shed 4 bases, J shed 6 bases, and the junction held 13 bases outside the gene matches. CDR1 SGHVS and CDR2 FQNEAQ come from the germline V gene. This CDR3 has 16 residues. The DNA of the CDR3 is TGTGCCAGCAGCTGGCAAGGGACAGGGAGAGGGGGCGAGCAGTACTTC. Its protein is CASSWQGTGRGGEQYF.

This chain links TRBV20-1 with TRBJ2-1; 7 bases match TRBD1. Germline V gene lookup returns CDR1 DFQATT and CDR2 SNEGSKA (reference sequence). The CDR3 has 12 amino acids. The V segment lost 7 bases and the J segment 7 bases; nucleotides outside the gene matches: 7. The CDR3 DNA reads as TGCAGTGTTATACAGGGGTTAAATGAGCAGTTCTTC. Its translation is CSVIQGLNEQFF.

In its sample, this clonotype was seen a few times. The DNA of the CDR3 is TGCAGTGCAACTACAGGGTCTACGCAGTATTTT. Its protein product is CSATTGSTQYF. The chain uses TRBV20-1 and TRBJ2-3, with a weak D call TRBD1 (6 bases). The V gene lost 6 bases and the J gene lost 8 bases, with 12 bases spanning the gap. The CDR3 has 11 amino acids. Germline V gives CDR1 DFQATT, CDR2 SNEGSKA (reference sequence).

The chain combines TRBV6-1 with TRBJ2-3; D remains unclear. CDR1 and CDR2 from the germline V gene are MNHNS and SASEGT. The CDR3 runs to 15 residues. V was shortened by 4 bases and J by 2 bases, with 13 bases between the two germline ends. The CDR3 DNA reads as TGTGCCAGCAGTGCCTCCCAGCTCTACACAGATACGCAGTATTTT. Its protein is CASSASQLYTDTQYF.

The gene calls are TRBV7-9 and TRBJ2-7, with 14 bases that match TRBD2. Germline V gene data show CDR1 as SEHNR and CDR2 as FQNEAQ (reference sequence). The CDR3 length is 13 residues. V gave up 8 bases and J gave up 6 bases; unmatched junction bases: 3. The CDR3 protein is CASLGLAGGEQYF. Here the CDR3 DNA reads TGTGCCAGCCTAGGACTAGCGGGAGGCGAGCAGTACTTC.